Listed below are T cell receptor beta chains from one sample, sequenced in a study of spatial heterogeneity in lung cancer. From the 5' RACE reads, TCRdb called clonotypes with MiXCR, one entry per CDR3 protein. Of roughly 46,000 distinct CDR3 sequences in the sample, 10% to 15% are singletons; the top ten hold around 42%. The specimen was PBMCs, collected at surgery. Source of these receptors: a female donor with early-stage non-small cell lung cancer. Each CDR3 is given with its conserved first and last residue. A D gene is named only where the DNA matches it firmly. The size entry is marked missing in some rows and otherwise reads once, few, many or a size class.

j_call: TRBJ2-2
d_call: TRBD1
v_call: TRBV24-1
clone_size: -
cdr3_nt: TGTGCCACCAGCAGGACCCCGGGACAGGGTTTAACCGGGGAGCTGTTTTTT
cdr3_aa: CATSRTPGQGLTGELFF

j_call: TRBJ2-3
d_call: -
v_call: TRBV11-2
clone_size: few
cdr3_nt: TGTGCCAGCAAAGAACGCGGGGATACGCAGTATTTT
cdr3_aa: CASKERGDTQYF

j_call: TRBJ2-4
d_call: TRBD2
v_call: TRBV5-1
clone_size: -
cdr3_nt: TGCGCCAGCAGCAGGCGAGCGGGAAACGAGTGGAACATTCAGTACTTC
cdr3_aa: CASSRRAGNEWNIQYF

j_call: TRBJ2-1
d_call: -
v_call: TRBV12-3/TRBV12-4
clone_size: -
cdr3_nt: TGTGCCAGCAGGGCAACAGGTGGGGACTACAATGAGCAGTTCTTC
cdr3_aa: CASRATGGDYNEQFF

j_call: TRBJ2-7
d_call: -
v_call: TRBV7-2
clone_size: -
cdr3_nt: TGTGCCAGCAGCTTGTCGAGCGTGGCTATGGGCTACGAGCAGTACTTC
cdr3_aa: CASSLSSVAMGYEQYF

j_call: TRBJ2-3
d_call: -
v_call: TRBV18
clone_size: few
cdr3_nt: TGTGCCAGCTCACCACGGAAACGACAGGGAGGGACAGATACGCAGTATTTT
cdr3_aa: CASSPRKRQGGTDTQYF

j_call: TRBJ2-7
d_call: TRBD1
v_call: TRBV27
clone_size: few
cdr3_nt: TGTGCCAGCAGTCCGGGACAGGCCCTATCCTACGAGCAGTACTTC
cdr3_aa: CASSPGQALSYEQYF

j_call: TRBJ2-3
d_call: TRBD2
v_call: TRBV5-6
clone_size: -
cdr3_nt: TGTGCCAGCAGCTTGGGGACTAGGGCAGATACGCAGTATTTT
cdr3_aa: CASSLGTRADTQYF

j_call: TRBJ2-5
d_call: -
v_call: TRBV15
clone_size: few
cdr3_nt: TGTGCCACCAGCAGAGATCAGGGAGGTTGGGGCCAGTACTTC
cdr3_aa: CATSRDQGGWGQYF

j_call: TRBJ1-5
d_call: -
v_call: TRBV5-4
clone_size: -
cdr3_nt: TGTGCCAGCAGCGGGGCCCCAATGGGGCAGCCCCAGCATTTT
cdr3_aa: CASSGAPMGQPQHF

j_call: TRBJ2-5
d_call: TRBD2
v_call: TRBV7-3
clone_size: -
cdr3_nt: TGTGCCAGCAGCTTATTCGGCGGGGGGGCCGGAGAGACCCAGTACTTC
cdr3_aa: CASSLFGGGAGETQYF

j_call: TRBJ2-3
d_call: TRBD1
v_call: TRBV30
clone_size: -
cdr3_nt: TGTGCCTGGAGTATAACAGGGGCCACAGATACGCAGTATTTT
cdr3_aa: CAWSITGATDTQYF

j_call: TRBJ2-3
d_call: -
v_call: TRBV3-1
clone_size: few
cdr3_nt: TGTGCCAGCGCCCCCCGATGGGGCGGGGGCCACACAGATACGCAGTATTTT
cdr3_aa: CASAPRWGGGHTDTQYF

j_call: TRBJ2-7
d_call: -
v_call: TRBV7-9
clone_size: many
cdr3_nt: TGTGCCAGCAGTTTCTCCGGGACCGTGAGCTCCTACGAGCAGTACTTC
cdr3_aa: CASSFSGTVSSYEQYF

j_call: TRBJ2-3
d_call: -
v_call: TRBV5-4
clone_size: many
cdr3_nt: TGTGCCAGCAGCTTGGACCCGATCGGGGTTGCGAGCTCCACAGATACGCAGTATTTT
cdr3_aa: CASSLDPIGVASSTDTQYF

j_call: TRBJ1-1
d_call: TRBD1
v_call: TRBV12-3/TRBV12-4
clone_size: few
cdr3_nt: TGTGCCAGCAGCCGCAACAGGGGTCCCAACACTGAAGCTTTCTTT
cdr3_aa: CASSRNRGPNTEAFF